One and the same sample provided the 24 T cell receptor beta chains below, sequenced in a study of T cells in Graves' hyperthyroidism and ophthalmopathy. The CDR3 regions of TCR beta were amplified from RNA transcripts. First-round RT-PCR targeting the TCR CDR3 was performed with the HTBI primer set. TCRdb re-analysed the multiplex PCR reads in MiXCR, keeping a single row per CDR3 protein. The sample consists of a few hundred thousand distinct CDR3 sequences, 15% to 19% of them appearing once. Sample: blood. These receptors were collected from a woman aged 18-29 years with Graves' hyperthyroidism.

This clonotype occurred many times. The chain carries TRBV29-1 and TRBJ2-3; 8 bases are shared with TRBD2. CDR1 and CDR2 (germline): SQVTM, ANQGSEA. J was trimmed by 2 bases and V by 7 bases; bases with no gene match: 5. The length of the CDR3 is 13 residues. CDR3 coding DNA: TGCAGCGCTGGGACTAGACACACAGATACGCAGTATTTT. It is translated as CSAGTRHTDTQYF.

This clonotype was recorded a few times. This chain connects TRBV4-3 to TRBJ2-2; D perhaps matches TRBD1 (6 bases). The CDR3 covers 16 residues. CDR1 and CDR2 (germline): LGHNA, YSLEER. Trimming took off 3 bases at V and 1 base at J, with 12 bases between the two ends. The CDR3 DNA reads as TGCGCCAGCAGCCACGACAGGTTGATGAACACCGGGGAGCTGTTTTTT. As protein: CASSHDRLMNTGELFF.

This clonotype occurred a few times. The rearrangement joins TRBV7-2 to TRBJ1-2, with no clear D. The V gene lost 5 bases and the J gene lost 4 bases, with 14 bases spanning the gap. The CDR3 consists of 14 residues. Germline V gives CDR1 SGHTA, CDR2 FQGNSA. The CDR3 coding sequence is TGTGCCAGCAGCGCCTCTTCAAGCGCCTATGGCTACACCTTC. It codes for CASSASSSAYGYTF.

This clonotype was detected ten times or more. The chain carries TRBV20-1 and TRBJ2-3; the match to TRBD2 covers 7 bases. V shed 3 bases and J 4 bases; nucleotides not matched to a gene: 7. The CDR3 has 14 residues. Germline V gives CDR1 DFQATT, CDR2 SNEGSKA (reference sequence). DNA for the CDR3: TGCAGTGCTAGCTGGGCGGGAGAGGCAGATACGCAGTATTTT. It specifies CSASWAGEADTQYF.

At least ten counts were recorded for this clonotype. The chain's CDR3 is CASSLAPEGGETQYF. The DNA of the CDR3 is TGTGCCAGCAGTTTAGCGCCGGAAGGCGGGGAGACCCAGTACTTC. The gene calls are TRBV12-3 or TRBV12-4 and TRBJ2-5; D might be TRBD2 (5 bases). Deletions cut 0 bases from V and 5 bases from J, with 13 bases between. The CDR3 totals 15 residues.

The chain couples TRBV7-9 to TRBJ2-1, with 8 bases aligning to TRBD1. J lost 2 bases, V lost 1 base, and 10 bases had no gene match. Germline values: CDR1 SEHNR, CDR2 FQNEAQ (reference sequence). CDR3 length equals 18 residues. The CDR3 is CASSLGRGQVWTYNEQFF. Written as DNA, the CDR3 is TGTGCCAGCAGCTTAGGCAGGGGGCAGGTTTGGACCTACAATGAGCAGTTCTTC.

This clonotype occurred a few times. CDR3 nucleotide sequence: TGTGCCAGCAGCTTAATTGGCCGGGGGTCAGGGGCCAACGTCCTGACTTTC. Protein: CASSLIGRGSGANVLTF. The rearrangement uses TRBV7-2 and TRBJ2-6, with D possibly matching TRBD2 (6 bases). V was shortened by 2 bases and J by 4 bases, with 15 bases between the two germline ends. The CDR3 extends over 17 amino acids. Germline V CDR1 and CDR2: SGHTA, FQGNSA.

There are many counts of this clonotype. The chain links TRBV6-1 to TRBJ1-1; 8 nucleotides agree with TRBD1. The CDR3 loop spans 15 amino acids. The ends lost 5 bases at V and 4 bases at J; junction bases unmatched: 9. Germline lookup yields CDR1 MNHNS and CDR2 SASEGT. CDR3 DNA sequence: TGTGCCAGCAGTCGAATACAAACAGGGGGCACTGAAGCTTTCTTT. It codes for CASSRIQTGGTEAFF.

On this clonotype: A read error may account for a junction end that differs from germline. The chain links TRBV19 to TRBJ2-3; 11 nucleotides agree with TRBD2. Per germline, CDR1 LNHDA and CDR2 SQIVND (reference sequence). The CDR3 is 15 amino acids. Here the CDR3 DNA reads TGTGCCAGTAGTCCGGGACTAGCGGACACAGATACGCGGTATTTT. Protein sequence: CASSPGLADTDTRYF.

This clonotype was counted only a few times. The chain links TRBV19 to TRBJ2-6, with D uncertain. CDR3 length: 15 residues. The ends were cut back, 3 bases at V and 0 bases at J, with 6 bases in the middle. The V gene's germline CDR1 is LNHDA and CDR2 SQIVND (reference sequence). The CDR3 DNA reads TGTGCCAGTAGTATCCCCAGCTCTGGGGCCAACGTCCTGACTTTC. Protein sequence: CASSIPSSGANVLTF.

This clonotype was seen repeatedly, ten times or more. The chain recombines TRBV20-1 with TRBJ1-1; possible D gene TRBD1, 5 bases. Germline CDR1 reads DFQATT; CDR2 reads SNEGSKA (reference sequence). V was clipped by 4 bases and J by 4 bases, with 10 bases between them. The CDR3 is 12 residues long. In DNA form, the CDR3 reads TGCAGTGCTACTGCGGGACCCACTGAAGCTTTCTTT. This translates into CSATAGPTEAFF.

The chain uses TRBV10-3 and TRBJ2-7, with TRBD2 as a possible D gene (5 bases). CDR3 length: 13 amino acids. Trimming took 3 bases from V and 3 from J, leaving 9 bases between them. The V gene's germline CDR1 is ENHRY and CDR2 SYGVKD. The CDR3 DNA follows: TGTGCCATCAGTGAAGCAGGAGGCTACGAGCAGTACTTC. This encodes CAISEAGGYEQYF.

This clonotype was detected ten times or more. The rearrangement links TRBV2 to TRBJ1-2; D is perhaps TRBD1 (5 bases). V lost 2 bases, J lost 7 bases, and 11 bases lay in between. This CDR3 contains 13 residues. The germline CDR1 and CDR2 sequences are SNHLY and FYNNEI. The CDR3 DNA is TGTGCCAGCAGTGAACAGGGTGCGGGTGGCTACACCTTC. Its protein is CASSEQGAGGYTF.

V is TRBV7-2 and J is TRBJ2-3; 13 bases fit TRBD2. Germline lookup yields CDR1 SGHTA and CDR2 FQGNSA. The CDR3 runs 16 residues. V dropped 4 bases and J dropped 3; count of bases not matched to a gene: 4. CDR3 nucleotide sequence: TGTGCCAGCAGCTCAGGGACTAGCGGGGAGACAGATACGCAGTATTTT. Its translation: CASSSGTSGETDTQYF.

This clonotype was seen repeatedly, ten times or more. The CDR3 loop is CSVVRPGSNTEAFF. In DNA form, the CDR3 reads TGCAGTGTTGTGCGGCCGGGCTCGAACACTGAAGCTTTCTTT. The V call is TRBV20-1, the J call TRBJ1-1; D is unresolved. CDR1 is DFQATT, CDR2 SNEGSKA, per germline (reference sequence). The CDR3 sequence is 14 residues long. With 7 bases removed from V and 1 base from J, the gap between germline ends came to 16 bases.

This clonotype was picked up many times. The genes are TRBV27 and TRBJ2-1; TRBD2 matches at 7 bases. This CDR3 has 15 amino acids. Germline V CDR1 and CDR2: MNHEY, SMNVEV (reference sequence). J lost 7 bases, V lost 6 bases, and 12 bases had no gene match. This chain's CDR3 is CASRSGGGPSNEQFF. CDR3 DNA: TGTGCCAGCAGATCGGGGGGAGGGCCTTCAAATGAGCAGTTCTTC.

This clonotype was seen ten or more times. The CDR3 region has the DNA TGTGCCAGCAGTTCGAAGGTCGCACGACGGGGAAACACTGAAGCTTTCTTT. Its translation is CASSSKVARRGNTEAFF. The rearrangement uses TRBV12-3 or TRBV12-4 and TRBJ1-1; D gene ambiguous. Trimming took 4 bases from V and 2 from J, leaving 20 bases between them. This CDR3 has 17 amino acids.

The V gene is TRBV6-2 or TRBV6-3, the J gene TRBJ2-3; 9 nucleotides align to TRBD2. Germline CDR1 MNHEY, CDR2 SVGEGT. The CDR3 is made up of 16 amino acids. The V gene end was trimmed by 6 bases and the J gene end by 7 bases; junction bases not matched to a gene: 14. The CDR3 reads CASRRDSGGHLNTQYF. In DNA, the CDR3 is TGTGCCAGCAGACGCGATAGCGGGGGCCACCTAAATACGCAGTATTTT.

This clonotype showed up many times. The J gene is TRBJ2-2, the V gene TRBV5-1, with D possibly being TRBD1 (5 bases). The CDR3 is 14 residues long. Trimming shortened V by 5 bases and J by 5 bases, and 13 bases separated the two germline ends. Germline CDR1 SGHRS, CDR2 YFSETQ. This CDR3 is CASSLVAGTGELFF. In nucleotides, the CDR3 is TGCGCCAGCAGTCTGGTGGCAGGGACCGGGGAGCTGTTTTTT. Complete variable domain (other parts from reference TRBV5-1 and TRBJ2-2): KAGVTQTPRYLIKTRGQQVTLSCSPISGHRSVSWYQQTPGQGLQFLFEYFSETQRNKGNFPGRFSGRQFSNSRSEMNVSTLELGDSALYLCASSLVAGTGELFFGEGSRLTVL.

The rearrangement uses TRBV5-5 and TRBJ1-5; D is perhaps TRBD1 (5 bases). Looked up from germline, CDR1 is SGHKS and CDR2 is YYEKEE (reference sequence). The V end lost 4 bases, the J end lost 4 bases, and 12 bases lay between the germline ends. CDR3 length: 14 residues. This chain's CDR3 is CASSRDPGNQPQHF. CDR3 nucleotide sequence: TGTGCCAGCAGCAGGGACCCTGGGAATCAGCCCCAGCATTTT.

This clonotype was seen at least ten times. This sequence joins TRBV18 and TRBJ1-1; D unresolved. Trimming pared 1 base from V and 0 bases from J, leaving 3 bases between. This CDR3 region has 13 residues. Germline CDR1 KGHSH, CDR2 LQKENI. CDR3 in DNA: TGTGCCAGCTCACCACGGGTGAACACTGAAGCTTTCTTT. Protein: CASSPRVNTEAFF.

The table lists this clonotype with many counts. This chain connects TRBV12-3 or TRBV12-4 to TRBJ1-1; D remains ambiguous. The CDR3 is made up of 16 amino acids. V gave up 3 bases and J gave up 0 bases, with 14 bases separating them. CDR3 in amino acids: CASSFARSTVNTEAFF. The CDR3 bases are TGTGCCAGCAGTTTCGCACGATCGACCGTGAACACTGAAGCTTTCTTT.

This clonotype has just a few counts. The chain uses TRBV12-3 or TRBV12-4 and TRBJ2-3, with D perhaps TRBD1 (6 bases). The CDR3 spans 17 residues. V lost 6 bases, J lost 0 bases, and 19 bases lay in between. CDR3 region: CASSPPSGTPSTDTQYF. CDR3 nucleotides: TGTGCCAGCAGCCCCCCCTCCGGGACACCTAGCACAGATACGCAGTATTTT.

This clonotype occurred many times. The chain carries TRBV7-2 and TRBJ1-2, with D possibly TRBD1 on 5 matching bases. Germline lookup yields CDR1 SGHTA and CDR2 FQGNSA. The CDR3 sequence is 14 residues long. V was trimmed by 6 bases and J by 0 bases, leaving 11 bases between them. In DNA form, the CDR3 reads TGTGCCAGCAGGGATACGGGGGCTAACTATGGCTACACCTTC. This translates into CASRDTGANYGYTF.